This T cell receptor beta chain was documented in a study of blood T cell repertoires in COVID-19. The V end lost 4 bases, the J end lost 8 bases, and 18 bases lay between the germline ends. Germline V gives CDR1 SGHRS, CDR2 YFSETQ. The CDR3 runs 14 residues. The data were produced by immunoSEQ multiplex PCR, yet TCRdb's version contains in-frame clones alone and is incomplete. The sample holds about 40,000 clones, roughly 80% seen once. V and J are TRBV5-1 and TRBJ1-2, with D perhaps matching TRBD1 (6 bases). The sequenced sample consisted of peripheral blood. This TCR was sampled from a woman aged 80 or older with acute or convalescent COVID-19. The CDR3, as DNA: TGCGCCAGCAGCATACAAACAGGGTCCGGAGGCTACACCTTC. Amino acids: CASSIQTGSGGYTF.